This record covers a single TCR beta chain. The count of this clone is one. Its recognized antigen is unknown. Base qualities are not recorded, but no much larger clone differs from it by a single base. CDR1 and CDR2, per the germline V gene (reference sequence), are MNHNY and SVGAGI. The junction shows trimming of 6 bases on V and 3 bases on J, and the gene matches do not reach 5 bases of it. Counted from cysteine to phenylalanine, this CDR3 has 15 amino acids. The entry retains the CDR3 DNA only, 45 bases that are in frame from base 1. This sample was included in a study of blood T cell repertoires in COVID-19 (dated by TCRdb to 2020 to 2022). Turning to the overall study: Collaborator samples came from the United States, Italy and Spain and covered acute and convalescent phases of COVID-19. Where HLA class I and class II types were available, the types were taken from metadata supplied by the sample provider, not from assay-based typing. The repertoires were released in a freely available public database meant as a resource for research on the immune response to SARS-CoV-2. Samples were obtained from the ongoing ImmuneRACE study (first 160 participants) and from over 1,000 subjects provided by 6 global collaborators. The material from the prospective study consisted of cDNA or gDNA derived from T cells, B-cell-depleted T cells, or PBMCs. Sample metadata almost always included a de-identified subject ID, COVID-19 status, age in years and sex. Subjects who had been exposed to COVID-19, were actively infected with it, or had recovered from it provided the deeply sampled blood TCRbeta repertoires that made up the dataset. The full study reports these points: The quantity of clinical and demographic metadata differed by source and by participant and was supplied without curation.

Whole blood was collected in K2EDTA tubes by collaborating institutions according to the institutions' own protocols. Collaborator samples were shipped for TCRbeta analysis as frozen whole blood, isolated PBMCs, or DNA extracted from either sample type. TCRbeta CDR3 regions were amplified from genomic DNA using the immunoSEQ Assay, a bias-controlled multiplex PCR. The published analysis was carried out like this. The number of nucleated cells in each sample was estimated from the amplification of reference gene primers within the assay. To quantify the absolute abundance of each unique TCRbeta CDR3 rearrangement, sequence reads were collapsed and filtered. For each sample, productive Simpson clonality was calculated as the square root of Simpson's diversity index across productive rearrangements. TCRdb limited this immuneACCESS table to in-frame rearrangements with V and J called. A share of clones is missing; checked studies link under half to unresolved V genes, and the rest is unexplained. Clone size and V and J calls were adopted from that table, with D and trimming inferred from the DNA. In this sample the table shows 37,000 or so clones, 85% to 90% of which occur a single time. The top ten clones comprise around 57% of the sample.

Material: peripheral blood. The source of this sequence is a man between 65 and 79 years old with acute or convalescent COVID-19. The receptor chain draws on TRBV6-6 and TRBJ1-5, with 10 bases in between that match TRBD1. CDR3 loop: CASSRGQGVNQPQHF. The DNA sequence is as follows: TGTGCCAGCAGCCGAGGACAGGGGGTCAATCAGCCCCAGCATTTT.